These 19 T cell receptor beta chains came from one sample sequenced in a study of shared clonotypes between healthy human individuals. CD45RO-negative cells were positively selected for CCR7, leaving out terminally differentiated effector memory CD45RA+ cells. TCRdb's copy holds only in-frame clones and misses some; the assay was immunoSEQ multiplex PCR. Of around 2.1 million clones listed, about 92% were seen once; the top ten hold about 1.5%. Sequencing was carried out using naive CD8+ T cells from PBMCs. These receptors were obtained from a man between 18 and 35 years old in good health. Some clones in this sample may be carry-over from other donors' samples.

The chain has TRBV28 and TRBJ2-1, with 7 positions matching TRBD1. The germline gives CDR1 MDHEN, CDR2 SYDVKM. Trimming cost V 3 bases and J 4 bases; bases outside gene matches: 6. The CDR3 has 15 residues. This chain's CDR3 is CASSFVVTGYNEQFF. CDR3 nucleotide sequence: TGTGCCAGCAGTTTCGTTGTGACAGGGTACAATGAGCAGTTCTTC.

This chain uses TRBV12-1 with TRBJ2-3; TRBD2, as called in the table, went unchecked against the DNA. TRBV12-1 is tagged as a pseudogene. This CDR3 contains 17 residues. The CDR3 bases are TGTGCCAGCAGACGAGGACTAGCGCACGTCAGCACAGATACGCAGTATTTT. Protein: CASRRGLAHVSTDTQYF.

The chain is built from TRBV27 and TRBJ1-5; TRBD1 is a possible D gene (6 bases). CDR1 and CDR2 from the germline V gene are MNHEY and SMNVEV (reference sequence). This CDR3 has 16 amino acids. The ends were cut back, 2 bases at V and 5 bases at J, with 16 bases in the middle. CDR3 amino acids: CASSLTPGTTDQPQHF. The CDR3 DNA is TGTGCCAGCAGTTTAACCCCCGGGACAACCGATCAGCCCCAGCATTTT.

The chain uses TRBV15 and TRBJ2-5; unclear D gene. Germline lookup yields CDR1 LNHNV and CDR2 YYDKDF (reference sequence). The CDR3 is 15 amino acids. V was shortened by 5 bases and J by 2 bases, with 15 bases between the two germline ends. CDR3 in amino acids: CATSSRVTSQETQYF. The CDR3 DNA follows: TGTGCCACCAGCTCCCGAGTTACGTCTCAAGAGACCCAGTACTTC.

Here the CDR3 reads CASSLDRAANEKLFF. The CDR3 DNA reads TGTGCCAGCAGCTTAGATAGGGCAGCGAATGAAAAACTGTTTTTT. This chain links TRBV7-9 with TRBJ1-4, with D unclear. The germline V gene encodes CDR1 SEHNR and CDR2 FQNEAQ (reference sequence). The CDR3 loop spans 15 amino acids. V was shortened by 1 base and J by 5 bases, with 11 bases between the two germline ends.

The chain employs TRBV7-9 and TRBJ2-7; possibly TRBD1 or TRBD2 for D (5 bases each). Trimming stripped 1 base from V and 3 bases from J, with 16 bases between. The CDR3 runs 16 residues. Germline CDR1 and CDR2: SEHNR and FQNEAQ (reference sequence). CDR3 DNA: TGTGCCAGCAGCTTAGGGGTAGGGGCAGCGGTCTACGAGCAGTACTTC. Translation: CASSLGVGAAVYEQYF.

This clone was detected only once. This chain uses TRBV27 with TRBJ1-5; weak D call: TRBD1 (5 bases). V was trimmed by 0 bases and J by 6 bases, leaving 15 bases between them. Germline-derived CDR1 and CDR2 are MNHEY and SMNVEV (reference sequence). The CDR3 is made up of 16 amino acids. As DNA, the CDR3 is TGTGCCAGCAGTTTATCCGCAGGGTATGCGCCTCAGCCCCAGCATTTT. Amino acids: CASSLSAGYAPQPQHF.

This chain connects TRBV10-3 to TRBJ1-1, with 12 bases lining up with TRBD1. Germline lookup yields CDR1 ENHRY and CDR2 SYGVKD. This CDR3 has 22 amino acids. The V and J ends lost 5 bases and 4 bases, in that order; junction bases with no gene match: 26. This chain's CDR3 is CAISRSDPGQGASPSRGTEAFF. CDR3 nucleotide sequence: TGTGCCATCAGTCGCTCGGACCCGGGACAGGGGGCAAGTCCCTCAAGGGGCACTGAAGCTTTCTTT.

The chain carries TRBV4-2 and TRBJ1-5, with D perhaps TRBD1 (5 bases). The CDR3 is made up of 15 amino acids. The germline V gene encodes CDR1 LGHNA and CDR2 YNFKEQ. The V gene lost 3 bases and the J gene lost 9 bases, with 18 bases spanning the gap. DNA of the CDR3: TGTGCCAGCAGCCACCCCGGGGGGGGAGGAGTGCCCCAGCATTTT. The encoded protein is CASSHPGGGGVPQHF.

The chain combines TRBV2 with TRBJ2-2, with 7 bases identical to TRBD1. The CDR3 spans 17 residues. Germline CDR1 reads SNHLY; CDR2 reads FYNNEI. The junction had 13 bases not matched to a gene; V was cut back by 2 bases and J by 7 bases. CDR3 nucleotide sequence: TGTGCCAGCAGTGAAATGCCTCGACAGGGTAGGGACGGGGAGCTGTTTTTT. It encodes CASSEMPRQGRDGELFF.

The V call is TRBV21-1, the J call TRBJ1-1. TRBV21-1 corresponds to a pseudogene. The CDR3 sequence is 14 residues long. Here the CDR3 reads CASSKELGGTEAFF. Here the CDR3 DNA reads TGTGCCAGCAGCAAAGAGCTCGGAGGCACTGAAGCTTTCTTT.

This sequence joins TRBV11-2 and TRBJ2-7, with unresolved D. This CDR3 has 13 residues. In germline, CDR1 is SGHAT, CDR2 FQNNGV. Trimming stripped 1 base from V and 6 bases from J, with 10 bases between. The CDR3 spells CASSLGSVSEQYF. The CDR3 DNA sequence: TGTGCCAGCAGCTTAGGTTCAGTCTCCGAGCAGTACTTC.

This rearrangement joins TRBV28 to TRBJ2-3; D is ambiguous. Germline CDR1 MDHEN, CDR2 SYDVKM. This CDR3 has 15 residues. Trimming stripped 5 bases from V and 0 bases from J, with 12 bases between. CDR3 residues: CASSGMIGSTDTQYF. CDR3 in DNA: TGTGCCAGCAGTGGGATGATCGGAAGCACAGATACGCAGTATTTT.

The chain joins TRBV9 to TRBJ2-7; D not resolved. Germline assignment: CDR1 SGDLS and CDR2 YYNGEE. Deletions cut 5 bases from V and 1 base from J, with 16 bases between. This CDR3 spans 15 amino acids. In DNA, the CDR3 is TGTGCCAGCAGTGCTGGGGTAGCCGATTCCTACGAGCAGTACTTC. Its translation is CASSAGVADSYEQYF.

The J gene is TRBJ2-7, the V gene TRBV11-3; D possibly corresponds to TRBD2 (6 bases). Trimming shortened V by 0 bases and J by 0 bases, and 18 bases separated the two germline ends. CDR3 size: 18 residues. Looked up from germline, CDR1 is SGHNT and CDR2 is YENEEA. The CDR3 nucleotides read TGTGCCAGCAGCTTAGAGGGTCCCGTAGCGGAGCCCTCCTACGAGCAGTACTTC. This codes for CASSLEGPVAEPSYEQYF.

This clone was seen just once. The chain has TRBV19 and TRBJ2-5, with 7 bases lining up with TRBD1. Germline V CDR1 and CDR2: LNHDA, SQIVND (reference sequence). With 5 bases clipped from V and 5 bases from J, the junction kept 8 bases outside the gene matches. CDR3 length: 14 residues. The CDR3 protein is CASSETGFRETQYF. The CDR3 DNA follows: TGTGCCAGTAGTGAGACAGGGTTCAGGGAGACCCAGTACTTC.

This chain joins TRBV6-6 and TRBJ2-7; no clear D gene. CDR1 is MNHNY, CDR2 SVGAGI, per germline (reference sequence). Trimming stripped 3 bases from V and 0 bases from J, with 9 bases between. The CDR3 spans 14 residues. CDR3 sequence (DNA): TGTGCCAGCAGTTATACAGCCGACTCCTACGAGCAGTACTTC. Its translation is CASSYTADSYEQYF.

V usage is TRBV25-1 and J usage is TRBJ1-1; D unresolved. The CDR3 consists of 13 residues. The V gene's germline CDR1 is MGHDK and CDR2 SYGVNS. The V end lost 3 bases, the J end lost 5 bases, and 10 bases lay between the germline ends. The CDR3 loop reads CASSDGVWTEAFF. In DNA, the CDR3 is TGTGCCAGCAGTGACGGGGTATGGACTGAAGCTTTCTTT.

Of note for this clone: This same CDR3 is encoded by further DNA sequences in the sample. The J gene is TRBJ2-7, the V gene TRBV9, with D unclear. The CDR3 loop spans 13 amino acids. The germline gives CDR1 SGDLS, CDR2 YYNGEE. Trimming left V 2 bases short and J 2 bases short, with 8 bases between. CDR3 bases: TGTGCCAGCAGCGTTGCAGACACCTACGAGCAGTACTTC. It translates to CASSVADTYEQYF.